What follows is one T cell receptor beta chain and its context. No antigen is known for it. The source of the sample is a study of cytomegalovirus exposure and HLA in healthy donors. Notes on the study in general: The majority of CMV-associated TCR beta chains were reported as apparently HLA-restricted in a later analysis. As a later analysis revealed, the rate of TCR association differed by HLA locus, with DRB1 most and HLA-C fewest. Later analysis identified a missense DCLRE1C variant that was linked to TCR beta V- and J-gene trimming. Among immune exposure information, only CMV serostatus was available.

A multiplex PCR was run with 60 Vbeta primers and 13 Jbeta primers. The assay was immunoSEQ multiplex PCR, and TCRdb's table has in-frame clones only and misses some. The sample holds tens of thousands of clones, 78% seen once. Trimming at V came to 4 bases and at J to 0 bases, leaving 6 bases not matched to a gene. Germline V gene data show CDR1 as MGHRA and CDR2 as YSYEKL. The CDR3 runs to 16 residues. The chain recombines TRBV4-1 with TRBJ2-1; 7 nucleotides agree with TRBD1. The specimen sequenced was PBMCs. This TCR was recovered from a man aged 40-49 years in good health and CMV-seronegative. The CDR3 loop reads CASSPQTGLSYNEQFF. The CDR3 DNA is TGCGCCAGCAGCCCCCAGACAGGGCTCTCCTACAATGAGCAGTTCTTC.